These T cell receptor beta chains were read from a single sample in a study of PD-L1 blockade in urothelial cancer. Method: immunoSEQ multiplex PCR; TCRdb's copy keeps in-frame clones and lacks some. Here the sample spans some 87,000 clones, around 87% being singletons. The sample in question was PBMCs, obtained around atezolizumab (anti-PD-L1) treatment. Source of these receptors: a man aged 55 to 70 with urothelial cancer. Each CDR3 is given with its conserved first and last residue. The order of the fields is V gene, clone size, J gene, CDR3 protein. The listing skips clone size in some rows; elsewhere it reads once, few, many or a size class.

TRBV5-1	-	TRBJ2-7	CASSGTGYSYEQYF
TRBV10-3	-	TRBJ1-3	CAITGPGNTIYF
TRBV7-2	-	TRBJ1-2	CASSPGSDYGYTF
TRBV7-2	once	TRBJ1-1	CASSVPGRVGTEAFF
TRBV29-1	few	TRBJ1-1	CSVHSNTEAFF
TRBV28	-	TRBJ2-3	CASRRQGADTQYF
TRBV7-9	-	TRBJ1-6	CASSLVSGNSPLHF
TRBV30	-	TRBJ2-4	CAWSVASGGAKNIQYF
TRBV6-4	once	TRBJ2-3	CASSDSYGGGTDTQYF
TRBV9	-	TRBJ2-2	CASSVGGGNTGELFF
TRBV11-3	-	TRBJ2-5	CASSLDPGRARETQYF
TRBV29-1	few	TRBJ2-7	CSATTGVYEQYF
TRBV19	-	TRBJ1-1	CASSTGQGTDTEAFF
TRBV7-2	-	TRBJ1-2	CASSPAAETYGYTF
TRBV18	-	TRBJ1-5	CASSPNRGNQPQHF
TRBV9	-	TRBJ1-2	CASSATGSRYGYTF
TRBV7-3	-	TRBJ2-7	CASSPGAGTYEQYF
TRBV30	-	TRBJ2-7	CAWLYETGGTYEQYF
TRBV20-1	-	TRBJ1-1	CSARGVSDVFF
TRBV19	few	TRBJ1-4	CASRREKLFF
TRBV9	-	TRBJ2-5	CASAPLASGGETQYF
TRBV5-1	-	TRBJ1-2	CASSLSTTYGYTF
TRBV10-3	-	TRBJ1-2	CAIWKGADGGGYTF
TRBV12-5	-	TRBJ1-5	CASRPGGQPQHF
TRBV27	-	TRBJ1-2	CASSPVGDRVYGYTF
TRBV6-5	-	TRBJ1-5	CASSRTRQGAQPQHF
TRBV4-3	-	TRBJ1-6	CASSQDSSGLENHSLHF
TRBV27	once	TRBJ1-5	CASSSGDRVGRSQPQHF
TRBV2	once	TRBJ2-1	CASNSGTSVSNEQFF
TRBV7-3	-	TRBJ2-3	CASSSGTGSTDTQYF
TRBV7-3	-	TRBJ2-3	CASQGLAVVWSPGTDTQYF
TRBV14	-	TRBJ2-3	CASSLIGGGLVDTQYF
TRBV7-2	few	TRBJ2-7	CASSLAGQSGYEQYF
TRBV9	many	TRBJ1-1	CASSLGTGDLTFF
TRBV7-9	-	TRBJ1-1	CASSLGQSNTEAFF
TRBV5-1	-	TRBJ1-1	CASSDMAPAFF